The 4 T cell receptor beta chains listed next were all sequenced from one sample in a study of T cell responses to AZD1222 COVID-19 vaccine. Method: immunoSEQ multiplex PCR; TCRdb's copy keeps in-frame clones and lacks some. This sample yields 130,000 or so clones, of which over 85% are seen a single time; 0.85% to 0.95% belongs to the top ten. The sample consisted of peripheral blood, taken on day 0 of MenACWY control vaccination. These receptors all come from an adult in good health.

The rearrangement uses TRBV28 and TRBJ1-1; tentative D call: TRBD1 (5 bases). The CDR3 is 11 amino acids. Trimming took 10 bases from V and 4 from J, leaving 10 bases between them. Germline CDR1 and CDR2: MDHEN and SYDVKM. The CDR3, as DNA: TGTGCCACATGGGGGGGCACTGAAGCTTTCTTT. It codes for CATWGGTEAFF.

The V call is TRBV6-2 or TRBV6-3, the J call TRBJ1-5; TRBD1 aligns across 9 bases. CDR3 size: 14 residues. V trimming: 6 bases; J trimming: 5 bases; junction bases outside the gene matches: 5. Germline V gene lookup returns CDR1 MNHEY and CDR2 SVGEGT. For the CDR3, the DNA is TGTGCCAGCAGCCCGACAGGGGGATATCAGCCCCAGCATTTT. Translating it yields CASSPTGGYQPQHF.

This sequence joins TRBV6-5 and TRBJ1-3; D may be TRBD1 (5 bases). CDR3 length equals 14 residues. V was cut by 6 bases and J by 4 bases, with 13 bases left in between. Per the germline V gene, CDR1 is MNHEY and CDR2 is SVGAGI. CDR3 nucleotide sequence: TGTGCCAGCAGGGAGGGGTGGCTAGGAAACACCATATATTTT. It is translated as CASREGWLGNTIYF.

The rearrangement joins TRBV6-5 to TRBJ1-5; 9 nucleotides align to TRBD1. Looked up from germline, CDR1 is MNHEY and CDR2 is SVGAGI. This CDR3 has 15 residues. Trimming at V came to 5 bases and at J to 3 bases, leaving 5 bases not matched to a gene. The CDR3 bases are TGTGCCAGCAGTCAGAACAGGGGGCTCAATCAGCCCCAGCATTTT. Encoded protein: CASSQNRGLNQPQHF.